The 32 T cell receptor beta chains below were found in one sample sequenced in a study of blood T cells in healthy people across ages. Sample-barcoded 5' priming and a J-beta primer mix drove a second PCR of about 7 to 12 cycles. From the 5' RACE reads, TCRdb called clonotypes with MiXCR, one entry per CDR3 protein. The sample yields roughly 1,500,000 distinct CDR3 sequences, 35% to 45% seen once. Sequenced: blood. The receptors here all came from a woman aged 18-29 years in good health.

A few counts support this clonotype. J is TRBJ2-4 and V is TRBV4-2; D gene ambiguous. The CDR3 covers 18 residues. Trimming left V 0 bases short and J 0 bases short, with 15 bases between. In germline, CDR1 is LGHNA, CDR2 YNFKEQ. CDR3 sequence reads: CASSQDRSGNLAKNIQYF. The CDR3 DNA sequence: TGTGCCAGCAGCCAAGATCGCAGTGGGAATTTAGCCAAAAACATTCAGTACTTC.

The chain carries TRBV12-3 or TRBV12-4 and TRBJ1-2, with TRBD1 matching over 8 bases. V lost 6 bases to trimming and J lost 8 bases; unmatched junction nucleotides: 5. The CDR3 totals 12 residues. The CDR3 coding sequence is TGTGCCAGCAGGTCGACAGGGGAGGGCTACACCTTC. Protein product: CASRSTGEGYTF.

The chain employs TRBV6-5 and TRBJ2-7, with D unresolved. V shed 8 bases and J shed 3 bases, with 14 bases lying between them. Germline V gives CDR1 MNHEY, CDR2 SVGAGI. The CDR3 consists of 13 residues. In DNA form, the CDR3 reads TGTGCCAGCTGTCCCCGGGTCGGCTACGAGCAGTACTTC. This encodes CASCPRVGYEQYF.

This chain joins TRBV2 and TRBJ1-1, with TRBD1 as a possible D gene (6 bases). The length of the CDR3 is 13 residues. Trimming pared 9 bases from V and 0 bases from J, leaving 11 bases between. Germline lookup yields CDR1 SNHLY and CDR2 FYNNEI. CDR3 sequence reads: CASAGHLNTEAFF. Written as DNA, the CDR3 is TGTGCCAGTGCGGGACATTTGAACACTGAAGCTTTCTTT.

This clonotype occurred once. The junction departs from the called germline gene at one end, perhaps through a read error. This chain joins TRBV5-1 and TRBJ2-1; the match to TRBD1 covers 7 bases. The germline CDR1 and CDR2 sequences are SGHRS and YFSETQ. This CDR3 comprises 16 residues. CDR3 bases: TGCACCAGCAGCTTGGAGGCGACAGGGTCCTACAATGAGCAGTTCTTC. Translating gives CTSSLEATGSYNEQFF.

This rearrangement joins TRBV7-2 to TRBJ2-5; tentatively, D is TRBD1 or TRBD2 (5 bases each). The CDR3 has 14 residues. Germline CDR1 and CDR2: SGHTA and FQGNSA. Deletions cut 1 base from V and 8 bases from J, with 14 bases between. The CDR3 DNA reads as TGTGCCAGCAGCTTAGTGGGGACCGTTGGAACCCAGTACTTC. Amino acid sequence: CASSLVGTVGTQYF.

The rearrangement uses TRBV20-1 and TRBJ2-3, with 8 positions matching TRBD2. CDR1 is DFQATT and CDR2 is SNEGSKA in the germline V gene (reference sequence). The CDR3 runs 15 residues. V lost 8 bases, J lost 0 bases, and 10 bases stayed unmatched. Here the CDR3 DNA reads TGCAGTACCGGGAGAGCGGGGGTTAGCACAGATACGCAGTATTTT. It codes for CSTGRAGVSTDTQYF.

This clonotype was observed a handful of times. This chain connects TRBV7-2 to TRBJ2-5; weak D call: TRBD1 (6 bases). The germline V gene has CDR1 SGHTA and CDR2 FQGNSA. The CDR3 contains 16 residues. V lost 2 bases and J 5 bases, leaving 18 bases between the germline ends. As DNA, the CDR3 is TGTGCCAGCAGCTTAAGGAGACAGGCCGGGCCGGAGACCCAGTACTTC. Translation: CASSLRRQAGPETQYF. Drawing the rest from reference TRBV7-2 and TRBJ2-5, the complete variable domain is GAGVSQSPSNKVTEKGKDVELRCDPISGHTALYWYRQSLGQGLEFLIYFQGNSAPDKSGLPSDRFSAERTGGSVSTLTIQRTQQEDSAVYLCASSLRRQAGPETQYFGPGTRLLVL.

The genes are TRBV13 and TRBJ1-4; 7 bases align to TRBD1. This CDR3 contains 14 residues. Per the germline V gene, CDR1 is PRHDT and CDR2 is FYEKMQ (reference sequence). The junction had 6 bases not matched to a gene; V was cut back by 4 bases and J by 7 bases. This CDR3 is CASSSGDSPEKLFF. In nucleotides, the CDR3 is TGTGCCAGCAGCTCAGGGGACAGCCCTGAAAAACTGTTTTTT.

For the CDR3, the DNA is TGTGCCAGCAGGAATAGCGGGACGAACAATGAGCAGTACTTC. Its protein is CASRNSGTNNEQYF. The genes are TRBV12-3 or TRBV12-4 and TRBJ2-5, with 8 bases that match TRBD2. V shed 6 bases and J 11 bases; nucleotides not matched to a gene: 14. The length of the CDR3 is 14 residues.

On this clonotype itself: At one of its ends the junction is not consistent with the germline gene, which may arise from a read error. This chain uses TRBV4-1 with TRBJ2-3; 9 bases agree with TRBD2. Germline V gene lookup returns CDR1 MGHRA and CDR2 YSYEKL. CDR3 length equals 16 residues. The CDR3 nucleotides are TGCGCCAGCAGCCAATCCCTAGCGGGGAGCACAGATACGCGGTATTTT. Protein: CASSQSLAGSTDTRYF.

The CDR3 loop is CSAIFRGYGYTF. The CDR3, as DNA: TGCAGTGCTATATTTCGGGGCTATGGCTACACCTTC. The chain joins TRBV20-1 to TRBJ1-2, with D unresolved. With 4 bases removed from V and 4 bases from J, the gap between germline ends came to 10 bases. The CDR3 totals 12 residues. Per the germline V gene, CDR1 is DFQATT and CDR2 is SNEGSKA (reference sequence).

The genes are TRBV7-2 and TRBJ2-7; perhaps TRBD2 as D (6 bases). Trimming removed 5 bases from V and 5 bases from J, with 13 bases in between. From germline, CDR1 is SGHTA and CDR2 FQGNSA. CDR3 length equals 13 residues. The CDR3 reads CASSSLASHEQYF. CDR3 in DNA: TGTGCCAGCAGCAGTCTAGCGTCTCACGAGCAGTACTTC.

The chain carries TRBV7-8 and TRBJ2-2; the D gene is possibly TRBD1 (6 bases). The CDR3 runs to 17 residues. Trimming removed 5 bases from V and 5 bases from J, with 21 bases in between. Germline V gene lookup returns CDR1 SGHVS and CDR2 FQNEAQ. The CDR3 bases are TGTGCCAGCAGCCCCGCGGCACAGGGAGAGATTACCGGGGAGCTGTTTTTT. It specifies CASSPAAQGEITGELFF.

In this sample, this clonotype turned up many times. J is TRBJ2-7 and V is TRBV10-3; unclear D gene. V lost 5 bases and J 7 bases, leaving 15 bases between the germline ends. The CDR3 has 13 residues. CDR1 is ENHRY and CDR2 is SYGVKD in the germline V gene. The CDR3 DNA sequence: TGTGCCATCAGTAATAGCAACTGGTGGGAGCAGTACTTC. It translates to CAISNSNWWEQYF.

This clonotype was recorded only once. As DNA, the CDR3 is TGTGCCAGCAGCCCGGGAGGGGACCGCCGGGACACTGAAGCTTTCTTT. Its translation: CASSPGGDRRDTEAFF. This sequence joins TRBV5-5 and TRBJ1-1; the D gene is possibly TRBD1 (5 bases). The germline V and J ends were trimmed by 4 bases and 3 bases, with 19 bases remaining between them. CDR3 length: 16 amino acids. CDR1 SGHKS and CDR2 YYEKEE come from the germline V gene (reference sequence).

The genes are TRBV7-3 and TRBJ2-3; 9 bases are shared with TRBD2. Per germline, CDR1 SGHTA and CDR2 FQGTGA. This CDR3 spans 15 amino acids. After removal of 3 bases from V and 5 bases from J, the junction contained 6 bases not matched to a gene. The CDR3 nucleotides read TGTGCCAGCAGCTTGGCGGGGGGGAGGAAAGATACGCAGTATTTT. Protein sequence: CASSLAGGRKDTQYF. Full variable domain (missing parts from reference TRBV7-3 and TRBJ2-3): GAGVSQTPSNKVTEKGKYVELRCDPISGHTALYWYRQSLGQGPEFLIYFQGTGAADDSGLPNDRFFAVRPEGSVSTLKIQRTERGDSAVYLCASSLAGGRKDTQYFGPGTRLTVL.

CDR3 amino acids: CATSGATYEQYF. In nucleotides, the CDR3 is TGTGCCACTAGCGGAGCTACCTACGAGCAGTACTTC. The chain combines TRBV27 with TRBJ2-7; TRBD2 matches 7 bases. CDR1 is MNHEY, CDR2 SMNVEV, per germline (reference sequence). The V and J ends lost 10 bases and 2 bases, in that order; junction bases with no gene match: 5. There are 12 residues in the CDR3.

This clonotype was detected a few times. V gene TRBV20-1 combines with J gene TRBJ1-5, with 11 positions matching TRBD1. The CDR3 is 14 amino acids. Germline V CDR1 and CDR2: DFQATT, SNEGSKA (reference sequence). J gave up 9 bases and V 4 bases, and 8 bases lay outside the gene matches. The DNA for the CDR3 is TGCAGTGCTAAGGGACAGGGGGGCAGCGGGCCCCAGCATTTT. As protein: CSAKGQGGSGPQHF.

About this clonotype itself: A read error is likely here: a far larger clone is one base away. The chain uses TRBV7-2 and TRBJ2-3; 7 positions agree with TRBD1. Germline CDR1 is SGHTA and CDR2 is FQGNSA. This CDR3 is built from 13 residues. The CDR3 DNA reads as TGTGCCGGCAGCTTAGGGGGCTCCGATACGCAGTATTTT. Translating gives CAGSLGGSDTQYF.

This clonotype was seen ten or more times. The chain uses TRBV18 and TRBJ2-5; 10 bases are shared with TRBD2. V shed 2 bases and J 0 bases; nucleotides not matched to a gene: 3. Germline CDR1 KGHSH, CDR2 LQKENI. CDR3 length: 16 residues. CDR3 loop: CASSPTSGTYQETQYF. In nucleotides, the CDR3 is TGTGCCAGCTCACCAACTAGCGGGACGTACCAAGAGACCCAGTACTTC.

This clonotype was picked up a small number of times. The rearrangement uses TRBV12-3 or TRBV12-4 and TRBJ2-3; 7 nucleotides line up with TRBD1. V gave up 3 bases and J gave up 0 bases; unmatched junction bases: 3. The CDR3 spans 15 residues. CDR3: CASSFRQGSTDTQYF. CDR3 coding DNA: TGTGCCAGCAGTTTTCGACAGGGCAGCACAGATACGCAGTATTTT.

This clonotype was observed a few times. The rearrangement links TRBV28 to TRBJ2-3; no definite D call. There are 15 residues in the CDR3. Germline CDR1 is MDHEN and CDR2 is SYDVKM. V gave up 6 bases and J gave up 3 bases, with 16 bases separating them. CDR3 loop: CASRYLSLGTDTQYF. DNA of the CDR3: TGTGCCAGCAGATATCTTAGTCTTGGTACAGATACGCAGTATTTT.

This sequence joins TRBV15 and TRBJ2-5; unclear D gene. The J call is doubtful: the DNA matches TRBJ2-7 better. The germline CDR1 and CDR2 sequences are LNHNV and YYDKDF (reference sequence). The CDR3 contains 14 residues. Here the CDR3 DNA reads TGTGCCACCAGCAGAGATGTAGTGGAAGGCGAGCAGTACTTC. Translated, it gives CATSRDVVEGEQYF.

This sequence joins TRBV4-1 and TRBJ2-5, with 8 positions matching TRBD1. The J segment lost 5 bases and the V segment lost 3 bases, leaving 5 bases of the junction unmatched. Germline V gives CDR1 MGHRA, CDR2 YSYEKL. The CDR3 has 14 amino acids. The CDR3 sequence: CASSHGQGEETQYF. CDR3 bases: TGCGCCAGCAGCCACGGACAGGGCGAGGAGACCCAGTACTTC.

The rearrangement uses TRBV28 and TRBJ2-7; the D is unclear. This CDR3 has 15 residues. V was trimmed by 4 bases and J by 6 bases, leaving 19 bases between them. The germline gives CDR1 MDHEN, CDR2 SYDVKM. CDR3 sequence reads: CASSSLSAKASEQYF. For the CDR3, the DNA is TGTGCCAGCAGTTCCCTATCGGCGAAAGCTAGCGAGCAGTACTTC.

The J gene is TRBJ1-2, the V gene TRBV6-1, with TRBD1 matching 7 bases. V lost 9 bases, J lost 4 bases, and 8 bases stayed unmatched. This CDR3 has 13 residues. Germline V gene sequence: CDR1 MNHNS, CDR2 SASEGT. Here the CDR3 reads CASLRGLIYGYTF. In nucleotides, the CDR3 is TGTGCCAGTTTGAGGGGGCTGATCTATGGCTACACCTTC.

V is TRBV20-1 and J is TRBJ2-7; 9 bases match TRBD1. CDR1 is DFQATT, CDR2 SNEGSKA, per germline (reference sequence). The V and J ends lost 5 bases and 3 bases, in that order; junction bases with no gene match: 5. The CDR3 totals 13 residues. The CDR3 protein is CSAPGQGGYEQYF. In nucleotides, the CDR3 is TGCAGTGCTCCGGGACAGGGAGGCTACGAGCAGTACTTC.

The V call is TRBV5-1, the J call TRBJ2-2; the D gene could be TRBD1 or TRBD2 (5 bases each). CDR3 size: 14 residues. CDR1 and CDR2 (germline): SGHRS, YFSETQ. V was shortened by 10 bases and J by 7 bases, with 20 bases between the two germline ends. Here the CDR3 reads CAGSAGRTDGELFF. CDR3 nucleotide sequence: TGCGCCGGCTCCGCAGGGAGAACGGACGGGGAGCTGTTTTTT.

V gene TRBV28 combines with J gene TRBJ2-7; no clear D. Germline V gene lookup returns CDR1 MDHEN and CDR2 SYDVKM. V lost 2 bases and J lost 3, with 14 bases in between. The CDR3 sequence is 15 residues long. CDR3 in amino acids: CASSLRRRSGYEQYF. The CDR3 DNA follows: TGTGCCAGCAGTTTACGTAGGCGTTCGGGCTACGAGCAGTACTTC.

J is TRBJ2-7 and V is TRBV20-1; a weak D match, TRBD2 (5 bases). Trimming cost V 2 bases and J 6 bases, with 17 bases left between them. The CDR3 is 14 residues long. Germline CDR1 is DFQATT and CDR2 is SNEGSKA (reference sequence). In DNA, the CDR3 is TGCAGTGCTAGATCGCCTGGCGGAGGAAGCGAGCAGTACTTC. It yields the protein CSARSPGGGSEQYF.

The chain employs TRBV28 and TRBJ1-2, with 7 bases fitting TRBD1. CDR1 is MDHEN and CDR2 is SYDVKM in the germline V gene. There are 14 residues in the CDR3. V was pared by 6 bases and J by 7 bases, with 11 bases of the junction left unmatched. CDR3 in amino acids: CASSFGQGGSGYTF. CDR3 DNA: TGTGCCAGCAGCTTCGGGCAGGGGGGGTCTGGCTACACCTTC.